The 4 T cell receptor beta chains reported below all come from one sample, sequenced in a study of identical twins. TCRdb independently ran MiXCR on the 5' RACE reads; one entry per CDR3 protein. The table lists more than 400,000 distinct CDR3 sequences, over 12% of them singletons, with roughly 0.43% in the top ten. This same sample was also taken into another study, of yellow fever vaccine responses in identical twins.

The material sequenced was CD4+ T cells sorted from blood. These receptors were collected from a woman between 18 and 30 years old in good health.

This clonotype was counted between two and nine times. The chain joins TRBV9 to TRBJ2-1; D is ambiguous. The CDR3 covers 13 residues. Germline-derived CDR1 and CDR2 are SGDLS and YYNGEE. V lost 0 bases and J 10 bases, leaving 11 bases between the germline ends. This CDR3 is CASSVAFATEQFF. The CDR3 region has the DNA TGTGCCAGCAGCGTAGCTTTCGCTACGGAGCAGTTCTTC.

Turning to this clonotype: No conserved phenylalanine or tryptophan ends this CDR3, so it is likely a read error. V gene TRBV7-9 combines with J gene TRBJ1-1; no firm D call. The CDR3 has 13 residues. V gave up 3 bases and J gave up 0 bases, with 5 bases separating them. Germline assignment: CDR1 SEHNR and CDR2 FQNEAQ (reference sequence). DNA of the CDR3: TGTGCCAGCAGCTTCGGGATGAACACTGAAGCTTTCCTT. Its translation is CASSFGMNTEAFL.

This clonotype showed up just a few times. The chain couples TRBV3-1 to TRBJ2-1; TRBD1 aligns across 7 bases. The CDR3 runs 11 residues. Germline V gives CDR1 LGHDT, CDR2 YNNKEL (reference sequence). The trim removed 2 bases at V and 12 bases at J, leaving 1 base unmatched. CDR3 residues: CASSQQGVQFF. The CDR3 region has the DNA TGTGCCAGCAGCCAACAGGGGGTGCAGTTCTTC.

This clonotype was counted a few times. This rearrangement joins TRBV7-2 to TRBJ2-3; possibly TRBD1 for D (6 bases). The CDR3 loop spans 16 amino acids. The germline CDR1 and CDR2 sequences are SGHTA and FQGNSA. Deletions cut 0 bases from V and 1 base from J, with 11 bases between. The CDR3 DNA follows: TGTGCCAGCAGCTTAGCATGGGACATACGCACAGATACGCAGTATTTT. Translating it yields CASSLAWDIRTDTQYF.